This T cell receptor (beta chain) originates from a study of shared clonotypes between healthy human individuals. Only in-frame clones appear in the TCRdb table, and some are missing; sequencing was by immunoSEQ multiplex PCR. Of 1,500,000 or so clones detected, around 98.5% appear once; the ten largest clones hold 0.36%. V was cut by 3 bases and J by 2 bases, with 11 bases left in between. The CDR3 consists of 15 residues. The chain employs TRBV5-3 and TRBJ2-2; possible D gene TRBD1, 5 bases. TRBV5-3 is identified as an open reading frame with a role that is uncertain. The sample taken for sequencing was naive CD4+ T cells sorted from blood. This sample's subset: CD45RA+ positively selected. This TCR derives from a man aged 25-45 years in good health. CDR3 residues: CARSCTGPNTGELFF. The CDR3 bases are TGTGCCAGAAGCTGCACAGGACCTAACACCGGGGAGCTGTTTTTT.